The 26 T cell receptor beta chains reported below all come from one sample, sequenced in a study of blood T cell repertoires in COVID-19. Assay: immunoSEQ multiplex PCR; the TCRdb copy retains only in-frame clones and omits some. The sample records hundreds of thousands of clones, just under 85% being singletons. The sample taken for sequencing was peripheral blood. Source of these receptors: a woman older than 75 with acute or convalescent COVID-19.

The V call is TRBV28, the J call TRBJ2-1; 8 bases are a match to TRBD2. Germline CDR1 reads MDHEN; CDR2 reads SYDVKM. The length of the CDR3 is 15 residues. J gave up 3 bases and V 7 bases, and 8 bases lay outside the gene matches. DNA of the CDR3: TGTGCCAGCACCTCTAAGACTAGCGTCTACAATGAGCAGTTCTTC. Translating it yields CASTSKTSVYNEQFF.

This chain uses TRBV11-2 with TRBJ1-1, with D hard to call. The germline V and J ends were trimmed by 5 bases and 1 base, with 14 bases remaining between them. The CDR3 length is 15 residues. The V gene's germline CDR1 is SGHAT and CDR2 FQNNGV. The CDR3 is CASSKRPGPNTEAFF. DNA for the CDR3: TGTGCCAGCAGCAAACGACCGGGTCCGAACACTGAAGCTTTCTTT.

The chain links TRBV3-1 (or the pseudogene TRBV3-2) to TRBJ2-1; tentatively, D is TRBD2 (6 bases). V lost 2 bases and J lost 3, with 11 bases in between. Germline V CDR1 and CDR2: LGHDT, YNNKEL (reference sequence). The CDR3 has 15 residues. This CDR3 is CASSQLGGDYNEQFF. In nucleotides, the CDR3 is TGTGCCAGCAGCCAATTGGGGGGAGACTACAATGAGCAGTTCTTC.

The chain links TRBV6-5 to TRBJ1-2, with a weak D call TRBD1 (6 bases). Between the trimmed V and J ends, which lost 8 bases and 6 bases, there was a span of 22 bases. Per the germline V gene, CDR1 is MNHEY and CDR2 is SVGAGI. This CDR3 region has 15 residues. This chain's CDR3 is CASHVGGGAVDGYTF. The CDR3 DNA sequence: TGTGCCAGCCACGTGGGAGGGGGGGCGGTCGATGGCTACACCTTC.

The chain joins TRBV2 to TRBJ1-2; TRBD1 is a possible D gene (6 bases). Germline V gene data show CDR1 as SNHLY and CDR2 as FYNNEI. Trimming stripped 6 bases from V and 4 bases from J, with 15 bases between. CDR3 length: 14 amino acids. CDR3 bases: TGTGCCAGCAGGGGAACAGGGAGCTTCTATGGCTACACCTTC. Residues: CASRGTGSFYGYTF. The full variable domain, in which reference TRBV2 and TRBJ1-2 provide the parts outside the CDR3, is EPEVTQTPSHQVTQMGQEVILRCVPISNHLYFYWYRQILGQKVEFLVSFYNNEISEKSEIFDDQFSVERPDGSNFTLKIRSTKLEDSAMYFCASRGTGSFYGYTFGSGTRLTVV.

V gene TRBV5-1 combines with J gene TRBJ1-2; 11 bases fit TRBD1. The ends lost 4 bases at V and 0 bases at J; junction bases unmatched: 8. The CDR3 spans 17 residues. Germline V gene sequence: CDR1 SGHRS, CDR2 YFSETQ. The chain's CDR3 is CASSQGQGALPNYGYTF. CDR3 DNA: TGCGCCAGCAGCCAAGGACAGGGGGCCCTCCCTAACTATGGCTACACCTTC. Looking up the rest from reference TRBV5-1 and TRBJ1-2 gives the full variable domain: KAGVTQTPRYLIKTRGQQVTLSCSPISGHRSVSWYQQTPGQGLQFLFEYFSETQRNKGNFPGRFSGRQFSNSRSEMNVSTLELGDSALYLCASSQGQGALPNYGYTFGSGTRLTVV.

The chain has TRBV6-5 and TRBJ1-3; tentatively, D is TRBD1 (5 bases). The CDR3 length is 15 residues. V was pared by 4 bases and J by 0 bases, with 10 bases between. Germline values: CDR1 MNHEY, CDR2 SVGAGI. The CDR3 region is CASSSRQLSGNTIYF. As DNA, the CDR3 is TGTGCCAGCAGTTCCAGACAGCTCTCTGGAAACACCATATATTTT.

This clone has more than one count but fewer than ten. This chain's CDR3 is CASRGTANSPLHF. The CDR3 DNA is TGTGCCAGCAGAGGGACAGCAAATTCACCCCTCCACTTT. V gene TRBV2 combines with J gene TRBJ1-6, with 7 bases aligning to TRBD1. After removal of 6 bases from V and 7 bases from J, the junction contained 3 bases not matched to a gene. This CDR3 is built from 13 residues. Germline CDR1 reads SNHLY; CDR2 reads FYNNEI.

The J gene is TRBJ2-3, the V gene TRBV7-2; TRBD2 agrees at 7 bases. V dropped 9 bases and J dropped 1; count of bases not matched to a gene: 4. Germline CDR1 is SGHTA and CDR2 is FQGNSA. The CDR3 extends over 13 amino acids. Written as DNA, the CDR3 is TGTGCCAGTCAGCGGGACGGCACAGATACGCAGTATTTT. It specifies CASQRDGTDTQYF.

This chain links TRBV18 with TRBJ1-1, with TRBD1 matching 9 bases. The CDR3 runs 16 residues. The V and J ends lost 0 bases and 0 bases, in that order; junction bases with no gene match: 2. Per the germline V gene, CDR1 is KGHSH and CDR2 is LQKENI. The CDR3 protein is CASSPPRTGVNTEAFF. The CDR3, as DNA: TGTGCCAGCTCACCACCGAGGACAGGGGTGAACACTGAAGCTTTCTTT.

This clone has only one observation. J is TRBJ2-7 and V is TRBV4-1, with D possibly being TRBD1 (5 bases). The germline CDR1 and CDR2 sequences are MGHRA and YSYEKL. This CDR3 is built from 13 residues. V lost 0 bases to trimming and J lost 9 bases, with 12 bases between them. The CDR3 loop is CASSQDLDRWQYF. For the CDR3, the DNA is TGCGCCAGCAGCCAAGATCTCGACAGATGGCAGTACTTC.

The chain joins TRBV7-3 to TRBJ2-5, with D perhaps TRBD1 (7 bases). This CDR3 comprises 13 residues. Trimming pared 5 bases from V and 5 bases from J, leaving 12 bases between. Germline lookup yields CDR1 SGHTA and CDR2 FQGTGA. The CDR3 spells CASSPEGAETQYF. CDR3 nucleotides: TGTGCCAGCAGCCCGGAGGGGGCTGAGACCCAGTACTTC.

The rearrangement joins TRBV10-3 to TRBJ1-1; D might be TRBD1 (6 bases). Trimming removed 7 bases at V and 2 bases at J, with 14 bases between. CDR1 and CDR2 (germline): ENHRY, SYGVKD. This CDR3 has 14 residues. CDR3 region: CAITPGTLNTEAFF. CDR3 coding DNA: TGTGCCATCACCCCCGGGACACTAAACACTGAAGCTTTCTTT.

V is TRBV28 and J is TRBJ2-7; the D gene is possibly TRBD2 (6 bases). The germline V gene has CDR1 MDHEN and CDR2 SYDVKM. V lost 4 bases and J lost 4, with 14 bases in between. This CDR3 contains 14 residues. Here the CDR3 reads CASSSPGRVYEQYF. Written as DNA, the CDR3 is TGTGCCAGCAGTTCACCCGGGAGAGTATACGAGCAGTACTTC.

This clone was seen only a few times. The CDR3 spells CASSYRGTGLRQPQHF. CDR3 sequence (DNA): TGTGCCAGCAGTTACCGGGGGACAGGGCTGCGGCAGCCCCAGCATTTT. V is TRBV6-2 or TRBV6-3 and J is TRBJ1-5; 9 bases are a match to TRBD1. V lost 2 bases, J lost 7 bases, and 9 bases stayed unmatched. Germline values: CDR1 MNHEY, CDR2 SVGEGT. This CDR3 has 16 residues.

The chain combines TRBV7-9 with TRBJ2-5, with 7 bases fitting TRBD1. V gave up 1 base and J gave up 4 bases; unmatched junction bases: 9. Germline CDR1 SEHNR, CDR2 FQNEAQ (reference sequence). The CDR3 extends over 16 amino acids. The CDR3: CASSLDLGRQGETQYF. The CDR3 DNA reads as TGTGCCAGCAGCTTAGATTTGGGCAGACAGGGAGAGACCCAGTACTTC.

The chain recombines TRBV6-1 with TRBJ2-2; 8 bases agree with TRBD2. This CDR3 contains 17 residues. J gave up 2 bases and V 2 bases, and 7 bases lay outside the gene matches. Per the germline V gene, CDR1 is MNHNS and CDR2 is SASEGT. The CDR3 DNA follows: TGTGCCAGCAGTGAATCCTGGACTAGCCCTAACACCGGGGAGCTGTTTTTT. Its translation: CASSESWTSPNTGELFF.

The chain uses TRBV12-5 and TRBJ1-1; D remains ambiguous. The germline V and J ends were trimmed by 7 bases and 3 bases, with 9 bases remaining between them. Germline V gene lookup returns CDR1 LGHNT and CDR2 FRNRAP. There are 12 residues in the CDR3. The CDR3 nucleotides read TGTGCTAGTGCTCCCCACTACACTGAAGCTTTCTTT. This sequence encodes CASAPHYTEAFF. The full variable domain, with the rest looked up from reference TRBV12-5 and TRBJ1-1, is DARVTQTPRHKVTEMGQEVTMRCQPILGHNTVFWYRQTMMQGLELLAYFRNRAPLDDSGMPKDRFSAEMPDATLATLKIQPSEPRDSAVYFCASAPHYTEAFFGQGTRLTVV.

J is TRBJ2-5 and V is TRBV24-1, with a possible D match to TRBD2 (5 bases). The V and J ends lost 1 base and 5 bases respectively, with 7 bases between them. The CDR3 spans 13 residues. Looked up from germline, CDR1 is KGHDR and CDR2 is SFDVKD. Written as DNA, the CDR3 is TGTGCCACCAGTGATTTTTCGGGGGAGACCCAGTACTTC. The encoded protein is CATSDFSGETQYF.

The V and J genes are TRBV4-2 and TRBJ2-2; D is possibly TRBD1 (6 bases). Trimming left V 2 bases short and J 2 bases short, with 15 bases between. The CDR3 consists of 17 residues. Germline lookup yields CDR1 LGHNA and CDR2 YNFKEQ. The CDR3 DNA is TGTGCCAGCAGCCAAAGAACGACACAGGGTAACACCGGGGAGCTGTTTTTT. Encoded protein: CASSQRTTQGNTGELFF.

This clone occurred once. The rearrangement uses TRBV7-2 and TRBJ2-1; the D gene is possibly TRBD2 (5 bases). Germline V gene data show CDR1 as SGHTA and CDR2 as FQGNSA. CDR3 length equals 15 residues. Deletions cut 1 base from V and 8 bases from J, with 15 bases between. The CDR3 nucleotides read TGTGCCAGCAGCTTAGGGGCTAGCCGGTCCGATGAGCAGTTCTTC. Translation gives CASSLGASRSDEQFF.

This chain connects TRBV19 to TRBJ2-5, with D possibly TRBD1 on 6 matching bases. The CDR3 contains 13 residues. Germline assignment: CDR1 LNHDA and CDR2 SQIVND (reference sequence). Trimming pared 10 bases from V and 1 base from J, leaving 13 bases between. CDR3 residues: CATQDRSQETQYF. The CDR3 coding sequence is TGTGCCACCCAAGACAGGTCCCAAGAGACCCAGTACTTC.

This chain uses TRBV6-2 or TRBV6-3 with TRBJ2-1; a possible D gene is TRBD2 (5 bases). The CDR3 is 15 amino acids. V dropped 1 base and J dropped 0 bases, with 7 bases sitting between them. CDR1 and CDR2 from the germline V gene are MNHEY and SVGEGT. Here the CDR3 DNA reads TGTGCCAGCAGTTACTTGGGGAGCTCCTACAATGAGCAGTTCTTC. It codes for CASSYLGSSYNEQFF.

The chain links TRBV14 to TRBJ1-2, with no clear D. Per the germline V gene, CDR1 is SGHDN and CDR2 is FVKESK. The CDR3 consists of 12 residues. Deletions cut 5 bases from V and 2 bases from J, with 6 bases between. CDR3 sequence: CASSAGNYGYTF. Written as DNA, the CDR3 is TGTGCCAGCAGCGCCGGGAACTATGGCTACACCTTC.

This rearrangement joins TRBV6-6 to TRBJ2-2, with D maybe TRBD2 (6 bases). The CDR3 sequence is 15 residues long. CDR1 and CDR2 from the germline V gene are MNHNY and SVGAGI (reference sequence). V was clipped by 2 bases and J by 6 bases, with 13 bases between them. CDR3 nucleotides: TGTGCCAGCAGTTACCAATCGACTAGAGCCGGGGAGCTGTTTTTT. Translated: CASSYQSTRAGELFF.

The chain is built from TRBV18 and TRBJ1-1, with D possibly TRBD1 on 6 matching bases. V was pared by 5 bases and J by 4 bases, with 14 bases between. From germline, CDR1 is KGHSH and CDR2 LQKENI. This CDR3 comprises 14 residues. The CDR3 loop is CASSAGGQGTEAFF. The DNA of the CDR3 is TGTGCCAGCTCAGCGGGGGGGCAGGGCACTGAAGCTTTCTTT. The full variable domain, completed using reference TRBV18 and TRBJ1-1, is NAGVMQNPRHLVRRRGQEARLRCSPMKGHSHVYWYRQLPEEGLKFMVYLQKENIIDESGMPKERFSAEFPKEGPSILRIQQVVRGDSAAYFCASSAGGQGTEAFFGQGTRLTVV.